A single T cell receptor beta chain is shown here with its context. Its antigen is not known. The sample originates from a study of vaccination effects on CD4 cells after COVID-19. Antigen-specific CD4+ T cells were expanded (with viral peptide pools) by the ViraFEST assay ahead of sequencing. A 10-day culture period preceded the isolation of CD4+ T cells. The person acquired a PCR-confirmed SARS-CoV-2 infection between March and December 2020. Method: immunoSEQ multiplex PCR; TCRdb's copy keeps in-frame clones and lacks some. The sample yields about 70,000 clones, under 85% seen once. Study outcomes and limitations: In convalescent patients, vaccine-induced clones largely differed from infection-induced clones.

The CDR3 length is 16 residues. CDR1 is SNHLY and CDR2 is FYNNEI in the germline V gene. J lost 5 bases, V lost 6 bases, and 12 bases had no gene match. The V gene is TRBV2, the J gene TRBJ2-1; TRBD2 matches 8 bases. The TCR was taken from a human donor who had a prior SARS-CoV-2 infection. Sequenced here: CD4+ T cells from PBMCs cultured with HIV peptides, sampled before COVID-19 vaccination. Documented subset: HIV-1 Nef peptide pool negative control/reference culture. CDR3 DNA sequence: TGTGCCAGCAGGGCCTGGGGGCGGGGGGATCACAATGAGCAGTTCTTC. Its protein product is CASRAWGRGDHNEQFF.